The clone carrying this T cell receptor beta chain was recorded many times. Its cognate antigen is unknown. This entry is derived from a study of T cell repertoires in cytomegalovirus infection. Study summary: Public TCR beta signatures were indicative of both CMV infection and a matching HLA type.

Notes on the study in general: Identification of carriers of CMV plus the relevant HLA was achieved through cumulative public TCR beta family frequency.

The germline CDR1 and CDR2 sequences are SGHDT and YYEEEE. Deletions cut 3 bases from V and 5 bases from J, with 15 bases between. The CDR3 spans 15 residues. A single record per CDR3 protein comes from TCRdb applying MiXCR to the reads. The sample lists 500,000 to 600,000 distinct CDR3 sequences, about 17% occurring once. The TCR originated in a human donor in good health (CMV status not recorded). Some clones in this sample may be carry-over from other donors' samples. Sequenced material: CD8+ T cells from PBMCs. This chain uses TRBV5-6 with TRBJ1-3; D is unclear. CDR3 coding DNA: TGTGCCAGCAGCTCGGGCCTCGAAGGGCGAAACACCATATATTTT. Protein product: CASSSGLEGRNTIYF.